One T cell receptor (beta chain) is described in this entry. The antigen is undetermined. Clones were sequenced by immunoSEQ multiplex PCR, and TCRdb holds only the in-frame ones, with some missing. Seen here are tens of thousands of clones, around three quarters observed once, and the top ten hold approximately 2.6%. The data are from a study of memory CD4+ T cells and cytomegalovirus serostatus. Study at large: Donors were healthy Belgian adults, some 10 CMV seropositive and 24 seronegative.

This CDR3 spans 14 amino acids. Germline lookup yields CDR1 SGHTA and CDR2 FQGNSA. V was pared by 5 bases and J by 7 bases, with 15 bases between. Single viable CD3+CD4+CD8-CD45RO+ cells were sorted as the memory CD4+ T cells. Findings and limits, study-wide: CD4+ memory repertoires contained about two fifths of the roughly 150 reported CMV TCRbeta sequences. Suggested: most of the CMV-linked TCR signature lies in CD4+ memory cells.

The chain is built from TRBV7-2 and TRBJ1-5, with D possibly matching TRBD1 (5 bases). Source material: memory CD4+ T cells from blood. This clonotype was sampled from an adult in good health and CMV-seropositive. Here the CDR3 DNA reads TGTGCCAGCAGCCCAGAGCAGGGTCCCCAGCCCCAGCATTTT. Translating gives CASSPEQGPQPQHF. Full variable domain (missing parts from reference TRBV7-2 and TRBJ1-5): GAGVSQSPSNKVTEKGKDVELRCDPISGHTALYWYRQSLGQGLEFLIYFQGNSAPDKSGLPSDRFSAERTGGSVSTLTIQRTQQEDSAVYLCASSPEQGPQPQHFGDGTRLSIL.